This T cell receptor (beta chain) was sequenced in a study of Ad26.COV2.S vaccination and SARS-CoV-2 variants. Across the whole study: Donor joined the COV1001 Ad26.COV2.S trial arm. Ad26.COV2.S, an intramuscular injection, was given once or twice 56 days apart.

Treatment noted: around 19 received Ad26.COV2.S at low or high dose, single or two shots; several received placebo; per-sample allocation not given. Vaccine and placebo recipients were sampled on day 63 after the first injection. The method was immunoSEQ multiplex PCR; TCRdb's version includes in-frame clones alone and lacks a portion of them. The sample contains about 390,000 clones, roughly nine tenths of which appear only once. CDR3 length equals 15 residues. Germline assignment: CDR1 MNHEY and CDR2 SVGAGI. The ends were cut back, 7 bases at V and 3 bases at J, with 16 bases in the middle. This receptor was taken from a person between 18 and 65 years old who received the Ad26.COV2.S COVID-19 vaccine or a placebo. The chain carries TRBV6-5 and TRBJ2-1; TRBD1 is a possible D gene (6 bases). This specimen consisted of peripheral blood, obtained in a trial of Ad26.COV2.S vaccine versus placebo. Here the CDR3 DNA reads TGTGCCAGCACCGGAACTAGAGGGGGCTACAATGAGCAGTTCTTC. Translation: CASTGTRGGYNEQFF.